This T cell receptor (beta chain) is drawn from a study of patients and donors after allogeneic stem cell transplantation. Trimming pared 6 bases from V and 3 bases from J, leaving 15 bases between. This CDR3 has 14 residues. In TCRdb, the RT-PCR reads were re-called with MiXCR into one record per CDR3 protein. Counted here are some 92,000 distinct CDR3 sequences, 48% occurring once; the ten biggest clones make up 50% to 75%. The TCR was taken from a human donor who was either an allogeneic HSCT recipient or a stem cell or donor lymphocyte infusion donor (not recorded which). It is not recorded whose cells these are; they may come from a transplant donor. V and J are TRBV12-3 or TRBV12-4 and TRBJ2-7; TRBD2 might be the D (5 bases). The sequencing input was blood, either unsorted or a sorted T cell fraction (not recorded which). The CDR3 DNA follows: TGTGCCAGCAGCAACGGACTGAGAAACTACGAGCAGTACTTC. Encoded protein: CASSNGLRNYEQYF.